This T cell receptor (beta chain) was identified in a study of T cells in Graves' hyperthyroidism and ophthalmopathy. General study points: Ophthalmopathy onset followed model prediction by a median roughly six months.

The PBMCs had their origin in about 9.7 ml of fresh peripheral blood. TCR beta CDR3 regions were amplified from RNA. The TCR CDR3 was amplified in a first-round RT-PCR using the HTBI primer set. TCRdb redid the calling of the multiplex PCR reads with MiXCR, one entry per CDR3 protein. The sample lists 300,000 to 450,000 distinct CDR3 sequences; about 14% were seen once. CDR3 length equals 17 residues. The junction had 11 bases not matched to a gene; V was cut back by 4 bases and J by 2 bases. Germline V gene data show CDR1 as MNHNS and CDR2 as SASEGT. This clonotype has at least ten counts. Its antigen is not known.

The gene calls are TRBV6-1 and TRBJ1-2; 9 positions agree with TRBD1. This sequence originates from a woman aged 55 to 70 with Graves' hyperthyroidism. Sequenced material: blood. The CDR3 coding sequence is TGTGCCAGCAGTGGACGGGACAGGGTTTCCCCGAACTATGGCTACACCTTC. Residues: CASSGRDRVSPNYGYTF.